Listed below are T cell receptor beta chains from one sample, sequenced in a study of blood T cell repertoires in COVID-19. TCRdb keeps only in-frame clones here, not all; method: immunoSEQ multiplex PCR. The table has fewer than 300,000 clones, over 75% seen once. Sequencing used PBMCs or T cells enriched from blood (not recorded which). Source of these receptors: a woman aged 25 to 39 who had recovered from COVID-19. Each CDR3 is given with its conserved first and last residue. The order of the fields is V gene, clone size, J gene, D gene, CDR3 protein, CDR3 DNA. D genes are given only for firm matches. The listing skips clone size in some rows; elsewhere it reads once, few, many or a size class.

v_gene: TRBV18
abundance: NA
j_gene: TRBJ1-4
d_gene: NA
CDR3aa: CASSPLWASATNEKLFF
CDR3nt: TGTGCCAGCTCACCACTATGGGCAAGTGCAACCAATGAAAAACTGTTTTTT

v_gene: TRBV7-2
abundance: NA
j_gene: TRBJ2-2
d_gene: NA
CDR3aa: CASSGGLGAGELFF
CDR3nt: TGTGCCAGCAGCGGAGGCCTGGGAGCCGGGGAGCTGTTTTTT

v_gene: TRBV5-1
abundance: NA
j_gene: TRBJ1-5
d_gene: NA
CDR3aa: CASSLGVNQPQHF
CDR3nt: TGCGCCAGCAGCTTGGGAGTGAATCAGCCCCAGCATTTT

v_gene: TRBV5-1
abundance: NA
j_gene: TRBJ2-1
d_gene: TRBD2
CDR3aa: CASSFSGDSYNEQFF
CDR3nt: TGCGCCAGCAGCTTTAGCGGGGACTCCTACAATGAGCAGTTCTTC

v_gene: TRBV2
abundance: few
j_gene: TRBJ2-7
d_gene: NA
CDR3aa: CASIGRNPYEQYF
CDR3nt: TGTGCCAGCATAGGGAGGAACCCCTACGAGCAGTACTTC

v_gene: TRBV6-5
abundance: once
j_gene: TRBJ1-5
d_gene: NA
CDR3aa: CASSYRQDSNQPQHF
CDR3nt: TGTGCCAGCAGTTACCGACAGGATAGCAATCAGCCCCAGCATTTT

v_gene: TRBV10-3
abundance: NA
j_gene: TRBJ2-1
d_gene: NA
CDR3aa: CAISDGGLTVNEQFF
CDR3nt: TGTGCCATCAGTGACGGGGGGCTGACTGTCAATGAGCAGTTCTTC

v_gene: TRBV5-4
abundance: few
j_gene: TRBJ2-3
d_gene: TRBD2
CDR3aa: CASSLGTSGTDTQYF
CDR3nt: TGTGCCAGCAGCTTGGGGACTAGCGGCACAGATACGCAGTATTTT

v_gene: TRBV7-3
abundance: once
j_gene: TRBJ2-2
d_gene: TRBD1
CDR3aa: CASSRQGNTGELFF
CDR3nt: TGTGCCAGCAGCAGACAGGGAAACACCGGGGAGCTGTTTTTT

v_gene: TRBV7-4
abundance: NA
j_gene: TRBJ2-7
d_gene: TRBD1
CDR3aa: CASSLDLQGSTGEQYF
CDR3nt: TGTGCCAGCAGCTTAGACCTACAGGGGAGTACGGGAGAGCAGTACTTC

v_gene: TRBV7-9
abundance: NA
j_gene: TRBJ2-1
d_gene: TRBD1
CDR3aa: CATGTEKYNEQFF
CDR3nt: TGTGCCACTGGGACAGAGAAGTACAATGAGCAGTTCTTC

v_gene: TRBV2
abundance: NA
j_gene: TRBJ1-4
d_gene: NA
CDR3aa: CASSETPGQTEKLFF
CDR3nt: TGTGCCAGCAGTGAGACTCCGGGACAAACTGAAAAACTGTTTTTT

v_gene: TRBV5-1
abundance: NA
j_gene: TRBJ1-4
d_gene: TRBD1
CDR3aa: CASSLLGTGNEKLFF
CDR3nt: TGCGCCAGCAGCTTATTAGGGACAGGGAATGAAAAACTGTTTTTT

v_gene: TRBV4-1
abundance: NA
j_gene: TRBJ2-3
d_gene: TRBD2
CDR3aa: CASSHSSGRFTDTQYF
CDR3nt: TGCGCCAGCAGCCACTCTAGCGGGAGGTTCACAGATACGCAGTATTTT

v_gene: TRBV19
abundance: NA
j_gene: TRBJ1-1
d_gene: NA
CDR3aa: CASSIEGGNTEAFF
CDR3nt: TGTGCCAGTAGTATAGAAGGAGGGAACACTGAAGCTTTCTTT

v_gene: TRBV6-6
abundance: NA
j_gene: TRBJ1-2
d_gene: NA
CDR3aa: CASSYSNRGNYGYTF
CDR3nt: TGTGCCAGCAGTTACTCGAATCGGGGGAACTATGGCTACACCTTC

v_gene: TRBV12-3/TRBV12-4
abundance: once
j_gene: TRBJ1-1
d_gene: NA
CDR3aa: CASSLELGTEAFF
CDR3nt: TGTGCCAGCAGTTTAGAGCTAGGCACTGAAGCTTTCTTT

v_gene: TRBV5-1
abundance: once
j_gene: TRBJ2-7
d_gene: TRBD2
CDR3aa: CASSLTLRASGDEQYF
CDR3nt: TGCGCCAGCAGCTTGACCCTTCGAGCTAGCGGCGACGAGCAGTACTTC

v_gene: TRBV11-2
abundance: NA
j_gene: TRBJ1-1
d_gene: NA
CDR3aa: CASSSQGYTEAFF
CDR3nt: TGTGCCAGCAGCTCACAGGGTTACACTGAAGCTTTCTTT

v_gene: TRBV6-1
abundance: once
j_gene: TRBJ1-2
d_gene: NA
CDR3aa: CASSETTRTAYGYTF
CDR3nt: TGTGCCAGCAGTGAAACGACCCGGACAGCCTATGGCTACACCTTC

v_gene: TRBV7-8
abundance: NA
j_gene: TRBJ1-5
d_gene: TRBD1
CDR3aa: CASSSEGQQINQPQHF
CDR3nt: TGTGCCAGCAGCTCAGAGGGACAGCAAATCAATCAGCCCCAGCATTTT

v_gene: TRBV6-5
abundance: NA
j_gene: TRBJ1-3
d_gene: NA
CDR3aa: CASSLGTFSGNTIYF
CDR3nt: TGTGCCAGCAGCTTAGGGACATTCTCTGGAAACACCATATATTTT

v_gene: TRBV5-5
abundance: NA
j_gene: TRBJ2-6
d_gene: TRBD1
CDR3aa: CASSFWQGATGANVLTF
CDR3nt: TGTGCCAGCAGCTTCTGGCAGGGGGCAACAGGGGCCAACGTCCTGACTTTC

v_gene: TRBV6-5
abundance: NA
j_gene: TRBJ2-1
d_gene: TRBD2
CDR3aa: CASSYGLAGYNEQFF
CDR3nt: TGTGCCAGCAGCTACGGACTAGCGGGGTACAATGAGCAGTTCTTC

v_gene: TRBV7-8
abundance: NA
j_gene: TRBJ2-4
d_gene: TRBD2
CDR3aa: CASSSELARLAKNIQYF
CDR3nt: TGTGCCAGCAGCTCGGAACTAGCGAGGTTAGCCAAAAACATTCAGTACTTC